Presented here are 30 T cell receptor beta chains from one specimen sequenced in a study of cytomegalovirus exposure and HLA in healthy donors. A multiplex PCR was run with 60 Vbeta primers and 13 Jbeta primers. Libraries were prepared by immunoSEQ multiplex PCR; TCRdb keeps only in-frame clonotypes and omits some of them. The repertoire holds more than 55,000 clones, with around 83% as singletons. Sequencing was done on a sample of PBMCs. The receptors derive from a human donor in good health.

This chain uses TRBV19 with TRBJ2-5; maybe TRBD1 (5 bases). Germline loops: CDR1 LNHDA, CDR2 SQIVND (reference sequence). There are 14 residues in the CDR3. V was pared by 5 bases and J by 0 bases, with 10 bases between. CDR3 in amino acids: CASSPQAYQETQYF. The CDR3 DNA reads TGTGCCAGTAGTCCACAGGCTTACCAAGAGACCCAGTACTTC.

This clone was counted once. The V call is TRBV5-1, the J call TRBJ1-1, with D possibly being TRBD1 (5 bases). Germline CDR1 is SGHRS and CDR2 is YFSETQ. Trimming removed 1 base from V and 2 bases from J, with 15 bases in between. CDR3 length: 16 amino acids. CDR3 amino acids: CASSLLVGLRNTEAFF. The DNA for the CDR3 is TGCGCCAGCAGCTTGTTGGTGGGGCTTAGAAACACTGAAGCTTTCTTT.

The chain has TRBV7-9 and TRBJ2-1; D is unresolved. Germline lookup yields CDR1 SEHNR and CDR2 FQNEAQ (reference sequence). V gave up 2 bases and J gave up 9 bases, with 8 bases separating them. The CDR3 is 12 residues long. The CDR3 sequence is CASSLTASEQFF. The CDR3 DNA sequence: TGTGCCAGCAGCTTAACCGCGAGTGAGCAGTTCTTC.

The chain carries TRBV6-5 and TRBJ2-5; D perhaps matches TRBD1 (5 bases). The assigned J gene may be wrong: the sequence end matches TRBJ2-7 better. Germline CDR1 reads MNHEY; CDR2 reads SVGAGI. The CDR3 extends over 14 amino acids. CDR3 sequence (DNA): TGTGCCACTTTAAACCCAGGGTTCTCCTACGAGCAGTACTTC. This sequence encodes CATLNPGFSYEQYF.

The chain recombines TRBV7-9 with TRBJ2-5, with no clear D. The V end lost 2 bases, the J end lost 7 bases, and 11 bases lay between the germline ends. Per the germline V gene, CDR1 is SEHNR and CDR2 is FQNEAQ (reference sequence). This CDR3 is built from 13 residues. The CDR3 here is CASSLTPRVTQYF. The CDR3 DNA is TGTGCCAGCAGCTTAACACCCCGGGTGACCCAGTACTTC.

V and J are TRBV18 and TRBJ2-7; 13 bases align to TRBD2. Germline assignment: CDR1 KGHSH and CDR2 LQKENI. The CDR3 totals 15 residues. The junction had 3 bases not matched to a gene; V was cut back by 3 bases and J by 4 bases. The DNA of the CDR3 is TGTGCCAGCTCACCTGGACTAGCGGGAGTATACGAGCAGTACTTC. Its protein is CASSPGLAGVYEQYF.

V and J are TRBV11-2 and TRBJ1-4, with TRBD1 as a possible D gene (5 bases). Germline V gives CDR1 SGHAT, CDR2 FQNNGV. The germline V and J ends were trimmed by 1 base and 5 bases, with 14 bases remaining between them. This CDR3 contains 16 residues. The CDR3 reads CASSLVFVGANEKLFF. CDR3 DNA sequence: TGTGCCAGCAGCTTAGTCTTCGTAGGGGCAAATGAAAAACTGTTTTTT. Full variable domain (outside the CDR3, taken from reference TRBV11-2 and TRBJ1-4): EAGVAQSPRYKIIEKRQSVAFWCNPISGHATLYWYQQILGQGPKLLIQFQNNGVVDDSQLPKDRFSAERLKGVDSTLKIQPAKLEDSAVYLCASSLVFVGANEKLFFGSGTQLSVL.

This rearrangement joins TRBV7-8 to TRBJ1-4; D call uncertain. Trimming shortened V by 5 bases and J by 0 bases, and 10 bases separated the two germline ends. The length of the CDR3 is 15 residues. Germline V gene lookup returns CDR1 SGHVS and CDR2 FQNEAQ. CDR3 region: CASSANVATNEKLFF. The CDR3 nucleotides are TGTGCCAGCAGCGCGAACGTTGCAACTAATGAAAAACTGTTTTTT.

The chain links TRBV5-4 to TRBJ2-5; D remains ambiguous. With 4 bases removed from V and 5 bases from J, the gap between germline ends came to 12 bases. The CDR3 consists of 13 residues. Germline-derived CDR1 and CDR2 are SGHNT and YYREEE (reference sequence). CDR3 sequence (DNA): TGTGCCAGCAGCGCATCGGGTGGGGAGACCCAGTACTTC. Protein: CASSASGGETQYF.

The V gene is TRBV6-6, the J gene TRBJ1-2; tentative D call: TRBD1 (6 bases). Germline V CDR1 and CDR2: MNHNY, SVGAGI (reference sequence). V lost 2 bases, J lost 4 bases, and 11 bases lay in between. The CDR3 has 14 residues. CDR3 sequence (DNA): TGTGCCAGCAGTTACCTACAGGGAACCTATGGCTACACCTTC. Translation: CASSYLQGTYGYTF.

V and J are TRBV10-3 and TRBJ2-7, with a weak D call TRBD2 (5 bases). Trimming left V 4 bases short and J 4 bases short, with 20 bases between. The germline gives CDR1 ENHRY, CDR2 SYGVKD. The CDR3 covers 16 residues. The CDR3 sequence: CAISVGSTGSTYEQYF. The CDR3 nucleotides read TGTGCCATCAGTGTCGGATCGACGGGGTCGACGTACGAGCAGTACTTC.

The rearrangement links TRBV5-6 to TRBJ2-5; tentative D call: TRBD1 (5 bases). The DNA end favors TRBJ2-7, so the J call may be wrong. There are 12 residues in the CDR3. Germline V gene data show CDR1 as SGHDT and CDR2 as YYEEEE. CDR3 nucleotide sequence: TGTGCCAGCAGCTTATCAGGGATCGAGCAGTACTTC. The encoded protein is CASSLSGIEQYF.

This chain links TRBV18 with TRBJ1-3; 8 nucleotides match TRBD1. Looked up from germline, CDR1 is KGHSH and CDR2 is LQKENI. V lost 4 bases to trimming and J lost 0 bases; unmatched junction nucleotides: 5. CDR3 length: 16 amino acids. Here the CDR3 DNA reads TGTGCCAGCTCACTTGGGACAGGAGACTCTGGAAACACCATATATTTT. Its protein is CASSLGTGDSGNTIYF.

V and J are TRBV2 and TRBJ2-5; TRBD2 matches 11 bases. J lost 4 bases, V lost 7 bases, and 11 bases had no gene match. CDR1 and CDR2 (germline): SNHLY, FYNNEI. The CDR3 has 16 amino acids. This CDR3 reads CASKELAGVSGETQYF. CDR3 in DNA: TGTGCCAGCAAAGAACTAGCGGGAGTTTCGGGAGAGACCCAGTACTTC.

The rearrangement links TRBV29-1 to TRBJ2-3; a weak D match, TRBD2 (7 bases). This CDR3 spans 13 amino acids. Germline-derived CDR1 and CDR2 are SQVTM and ANQGSEA. V was clipped by 7 bases and J by 1 base, with 12 bases between them. CDR3 protein: CSGGAGGTDTQYF. In DNA form, the CDR3 reads TGCAGCGGGGGGGCGGGGGGCACAGATACGCAGTATTTT.

The chain couples TRBV7-9 to TRBJ2-3, with 10 bases matching TRBD2. Germline lookup yields CDR1 SEHNR and CDR2 FQNEAQ (reference sequence). This CDR3 region has 14 residues. The V segment lost 5 bases and the J segment 5 bases; nucleotides outside the gene matches: 4. CDR3 sequence (DNA): TGTGCCAGCAGCCTGTGGACTAGCGGAGATACGCAGTATTTT. This translates into CASSLWTSGDTQYF.

This clone was recorded a few times. The chain combines TRBV4-2 with TRBJ2-3, with a weak D call TRBD2 (7 bases). Between the trimmed V and J ends, which lost 1 base and 0 bases, there was a span of 17 bases. The CDR3 consists of 18 residues. Germline CDR1 LGHNA, CDR2 YNFKEQ. The CDR3 sequence: CASSQGGRETSSTDTQYF. CDR3 bases: TGTGCCAGCAGCCAAGGGGGGCGGGAGACCTCTAGCACAGATACGCAGTATTTT.

The chain recombines TRBV27 with TRBJ1-1; D possibly corresponds to TRBD1 (5 bases). V was clipped by 5 bases and J by 5 bases, with 12 bases between them. This CDR3 is built from 13 residues. The V gene's germline CDR1 is MNHEY and CDR2 SMNVEV (reference sequence). CDR3 in DNA: TGTGCCAGCAGTATCCCAGGGTTGACTGAAGCTTTCTTT. Residues: CASSIPGLTEAFF.

This chain's CDR3 is CASRDRENYGYTF. As DNA, the CDR3 is TGTGCCAGCAGGGACAGGGAGAACTATGGCTACACCTTC. J is TRBJ1-2 and V is TRBV5-4, with TRBD1 matching over 8 bases. This CDR3 is built from 13 residues. Germline-derived CDR1 and CDR2 are SGHNT and YYREEE (reference sequence). V shed 5 bases, J shed 2 bases, and the junction held 2 bases outside the gene matches.

This chain uses TRBV28 with TRBJ1-2; unclear D gene. This CDR3 comprises 14 residues. Per germline, CDR1 MDHEN and CDR2 SYDVKM. Trimming removed 6 bases from V and 5 bases from J, with 16 bases in between. Here the CDR3 reads CASRDTLTPYGYTF. The CDR3 DNA reads TGTGCCAGCAGAGACACGTTAACCCCTTATGGCTACACCTTC.

The chain uses TRBV19 and TRBJ1-2, with no clear D. There are 12 residues in the CDR3. V was shortened by 8 bases and J by 2 bases, with 9 bases between the two germline ends. Per germline, CDR1 LNHDA and CDR2 SQIVND (reference sequence). The CDR3 DNA reads as TGTGCCAGTTCACCGGGGAACTATGGCTACACCTTC. Translating gives CASSPGNYGYTF.

The rearrangement joins TRBV19 to TRBJ2-1; 12 bases agree with TRBD2. The CDR3 spans 16 residues. Looked up from germline, CDR1 is LNHDA and CDR2 is SQIVND (reference sequence). Trimming took 6 bases from V and 8 from J; bases not matched to a gene: 11. CDR3 sequence: CASSQSTSGRIDEQFF. The CDR3 DNA sequence: TGTGCCAGTAGCCAATCGACTAGCGGGAGAATCGATGAGCAGTTCTTC.

The chain is built from TRBV7-2 and TRBJ2-1; 8 bases are a match to TRBD2. Germline CDR1 and CDR2: SGHTA and FQGNSA. This CDR3 has 15 residues. In DNA, the CDR3 is TGTGCAGTAAAACTAAGCGGGGGATCCTACAATGAGCAGTTCTTC. The encoded protein is CAVKLSGGSYNEQFF.

The gene calls are TRBV12-5 and TRBJ1-1, with no clear D. The germline gives CDR1 LGHNT, CDR2 FRNRAP. CDR3 length equals 13 residues. V lost 7 bases and J 4 bases, leaving 13 bases between the germline ends. In nucleotides, the CDR3 is TGTGCTAGTGCTATGATCGAGCGCACTGAAGCTTTCTTT. Translated, it gives CASAMIERTEAFF.

V and J are TRBV25-1 and TRBJ1-1, with TRBD1 identical over 8 bases. Germline lookup yields CDR1 MGHDK and CDR2 SYGVNS. With V trimmed by 6 bases and J by 5 bases, 8 bases remained unmatched. This CDR3 spans 14 amino acids. The CDR3 region is CASSNTGGWTEAFF. For the CDR3, the DNA is TGTGCCAGCAGCAATACAGGGGGTTGGACTGAAGCTTTCTTT.

This clone was observed a handful of times. The chain combines TRBV28 with TRBJ2-7, with 7 positions matching TRBD1. V dropped 7 bases and J dropped 4; count of bases not matched to a gene: 4. Germline V gives CDR1 MDHEN, CDR2 SYDVKM. The CDR3 is 12 residues long. Here the CDR3 reads CASTRDSYEQYF. CDR3 in DNA: TGTGCCAGCACCCGGGACAGTTACGAGCAGTACTTC.

V is TRBV28 and J is TRBJ2-7, with D possibly matching TRBD2 (5 bases). CDR1 is MDHEN, CDR2 SYDVKM, per germline. Trimming took off 7 bases at V and 5 bases at J, with 21 bases between the two ends. The CDR3 is 15 amino acids. DNA of the CDR3: TGTGCCAGCAATCGTCGGCTCCGGCCCGGGGACGAGCAGTACTTC. Translating gives CASNRRLRPGDEQYF.

The chain recombines TRBV5-6 with TRBJ2-7, with a weak D call TRBD2 (6 bases). The germline V and J ends were trimmed by 3 bases and 2 bases, with 12 bases remaining between them. The CDR3 spans 14 residues. Germline CDR1 reads SGHDT; CDR2 reads YYEEEE. CDR3 DNA: TGTGCCAGCAGCTCGGGGACTTTCCCCTACGAGCAGTACTTC. Translated: CASSSGTFPYEQYF.

CDR3 in DNA: TGTGCCAGCAGTGTATTAGCGGGACCCTACGAGCAGTACTTC. Translation gives CASSVLAGPYEQYF. J is TRBJ2-7 and V is TRBV6-1, with 8 nucleotides matching TRBD2. The V gene's germline CDR1 is MNHNS and CDR2 SASEGT. The length of the CDR3 is 14 residues. After removal of 4 bases from V and 2 bases from J, the junction contained 4 bases not matched to a gene.

The rearrangement joins TRBV29-1 to TRBJ2-7; D is perhaps TRBD2 (5 bases). The CDR3 is made up of 14 amino acids. With 1 base removed from V and 3 bases from J, the gap between germline ends came to 13 bases. The germline V gene has CDR1 SQVTM and CDR2 ANQGSEA. CDR3: CSVEVALEDYEQYF. CDR3 DNA sequence: TGCAGCGTTGAAGTAGCACTAGAGGACTACGAGCAGTACTTC.